The 21 T cell receptor beta chains below come from one sample, sequenced in a study of T cell responses to AZD1222 COVID-19 vaccine. Here immunoSEQ multiplex PCR was the method, and the copy in TCRdb shows in-frame clones only, minus some. The data hold 95,000 to 150,000 clones, with about nine tenths observed a single time. Specimen: peripheral blood, collected on day 0 of AZD1222 vaccination. The receptors were gathered from an adult in good health.

The chain couples TRBV11-3 to TRBJ1-3; perhaps TRBD1 as D (5 bases). The length of the CDR3 is 16 residues. The V gene lost 5 bases and the J gene lost 4 bases, with 18 bases spanning the gap. In germline, CDR1 is SGHNT, CDR2 YENEEA. CDR3: CASSGLGGARGNTIYF. The CDR3 nucleotides read TGTGCCAGCAGCGGCCTGGGGGGTGCTCGCGGAAACACCATATATTTT.

The chain has TRBV30 and TRBJ1-3; 10 positions match TRBD1. The CDR3 has 20 amino acids. V shed 0 bases and J 0 bases; nucleotides not matched to a gene: 14. Germline-derived CDR1 and CDR2 are GTSNPN and SVGIG (reference sequence). This chain's CDR3 is CAWSVPLGQGKIFSGNTIYF. CDR3 sequence (DNA): TGTGCCTGGAGTGTCCCTTTGGGACAGGGGAAAATTTTCTCTGGAAACACCATATATTTT.

The chain combines TRBV5-4 with TRBJ2-7; 9 bases line up with TRBD1. The CDR3 is made up of 14 amino acids. With 5 bases clipped from V and 5 bases from J, the junction kept 8 bases outside the gene matches. Germline V lookup: CDR1 SGHNT, CDR2 YYREEE (reference sequence). CDR3 bases: TGTGCCAGCAGTCCCGGGACAGGGATCCACGAGCAGTACTTC. Protein: CASSPGTGIHEQYF.

This chain joins TRBV18 and TRBJ2-2, with unresolved D. This CDR3 has 13 residues. Germline V gene sequence: CDR1 KGHSH, CDR2 LQKENI. The ends were cut back, 6 bases at V and 4 bases at J, with 9 bases in the middle. CDR3 DNA sequence: TGTGCCAGCTCGGAAACGAGCACCGGGGAGCTGTTTTTT. This sequence encodes CASSETSTGELFF.

V usage is TRBV25-1 and J usage is TRBJ2-2; possibly TRBD1 for D (6 bases). The CDR3 has 14 amino acids. Per the germline V gene, CDR1 is MGHDK and CDR2 is SYGVNS. Trimming took 4 bases from V and 5 from J, leaving 11 bases between them. For the CDR3, the DNA is TGTGCCAGCAGTGCTTACAGGGCTACCGGGGAGCTGTTTTTT. This translates into CASSAYRATGELFF.

This clone is a singleton in its sample. The CDR3 DNA is TGTGCCAGCAGGAGACAGGGGCTGTACACTGAAGCTTTCTTT. Translation: CASRRQGLYTEAFF. The rearrangement links TRBV6-5 to TRBJ1-1; 8 bases match TRBD1. Germline values: CDR1 MNHEY, CDR2 SVGAGI. The CDR3 runs to 14 residues. Trimming cost V 6 bases and J 3 bases; bases outside gene matches: 6.

The genes are TRBV7-2 and TRBJ1-1; 9 nucleotides agree with TRBD1. From germline, CDR1 is SGHTA and CDR2 FQGNSA. The CDR3 runs to 15 residues. J lost 2 bases, V lost 4 bases, and 5 bases had no gene match. The chain's CDR3 is CASSSYRGLNTEAFF. The CDR3 DNA sequence: TGTGCCAGCAGCTCGTACAGGGGGCTTAACACTGAAGCTTTCTTT.

The table lists this clone with a count of one. The chain recombines TRBV9 with TRBJ2-4, with 10 bases aligning to TRBD1. J was trimmed by 11 bases and V by 3 bases; bases with no gene match: 8. The CDR3 has 14 residues. Germline V CDR1 and CDR2: SGDLS, YYNGEE. CDR3 residues: CASSGSGTGVVQYF. CDR3 nucleotide sequence: TGTGCCAGCAGCGGCTCCGGGACAGGGGTCGTTCAGTACTTC. Based on the CDR3 plus reference TRBV9 and TRBJ2-4, the full variable domain is DSGVTQTPKHLITATGQRVTLRCSPRSGDLSVYWYQQSLDQGLQFLIQYYNGEERAKGNILERFSAQQFPDLHSELNLSSLELGDSALYFCASSGSGTGVVQYFGAGTRLSVL.

This chain links TRBV4-3 with TRBJ1-6; 7 nucleotides align to TRBD1. V trimming: 0 bases; J trimming: 4 bases; junction bases outside the gene matches: 6. Looked up from germline, CDR1 is LGHNA and CDR2 is YSLEER. The CDR3 contains 17 residues. CDR3 DNA: TGCGCCAGCAGCCAAGATCGCCAGGGGGGGTATAATTCACCCCTCCACTTT. Its protein product is CASSQDRQGGYNSPLHF.

The chain carries TRBV10-3 and TRBJ1-1; no reliable D call. The ends were cut back, 9 bases at V and 2 bases at J, with 16 bases in the middle. The CDR3 has 14 amino acids. The germline gives CDR1 ENHRY, CDR2 SYGVKD. The CDR3 region is CAIRSWEENTEAFF. For the CDR3, the DNA is TGTGCCATTAGGTCTTGGGAGGAAAACACTGAAGCTTTCTTT.

The V call is TRBV6-4, the J call TRBJ2-3; 12 bases are a match to TRBD1. V dropped 1 base and J dropped 3; count of bases not matched to a gene: 2. The CDR3 is made up of 16 amino acids. Germline loops: CDR1 MRHNA, CDR2 SNTAGT. The DNA of the CDR3 is TGTGCCAGCAGTGACTGGGGACAGGGGGCGACAGATACGCAGTATTTT. Protein sequence: CASSDWGQGATDTQYF.

The CDR3: CASSRAGGSYEQYF. Written as DNA, the CDR3 is TGCGCCAGCAGCCGAGCGGGGGGAAGCTACGAGCAGTACTTC. This chain uses TRBV4-1 with TRBJ2-7; 9 nucleotides agree with TRBD2. This CDR3 region has 14 residues. The V segment lost 4 bases and the J segment 3 bases; nucleotides outside the gene matches: 4. Germline lookup yields CDR1 MGHRA and CDR2 YSYEKL.

V and J are TRBV19 and TRBJ1-4, with TRBD1 identical over 11 bases. The CDR3 extends over 13 amino acids. Germline CDR1 reads LNHDA; CDR2 reads SQIVND (reference sequence). The ends lost 9 bases at V and 6 bases at J; junction bases unmatched: 3. The CDR3 DNA reads as TGTGCCAGCCGGGACAGGGGGGATGAAAAACTGTTTTTT. It is translated as CASRDRGDEKLFF.

This clone was observed a few times. The chain joins TRBV2 to TRBJ2-7, with 8 bases matching TRBD1. With 7 bases clipped from V and 0 bases from J, the junction kept 8 bases outside the gene matches. CDR1 and CDR2 (germline): SNHLY, FYNNEI. The CDR3 contains 15 residues. CDR3 DNA sequence: TGTGCCAGCATCGACCTGACAGGGGTCTCCTACGAGCAGTACTTC. Translation gives CASIDLTGVSYEQYF.

This rearrangement joins TRBV5-1 to TRBJ1-3, with unresolved D. V was cut by 4 bases and J by 4 bases, with 6 bases left in between. Germline values: CDR1 SGHRS, CDR2 YFSETQ. The CDR3 runs to 12 residues. The CDR3 DNA is TGCGCCAGCAGCCTGGAGGGAAACACCATATATTTT. Translated, it gives CASSLEGNTIYF.

This clone was seen just once. The chain is built from TRBV10-3 and TRBJ1-1; D not resolved. V was clipped by 4 bases and J by 6 bases, with 12 bases between them. This CDR3 spans 13 amino acids. Germline-derived CDR1 and CDR2 are ENHRY and SYGVKD. CDR3 bases: TGTGCCATCAGTGTGGACCGAAACGCTGAAGCTTTCTTT. This gives the protein CAISVDRNAEAFF.

CDR3 in amino acids: CASSHEKTRADTQYF. The CDR3 DNA reads TGTGCCAGCAGCCACGAGAAAACTCGGGCTGATACGCAGTATTTT. V gene TRBV3-1 (or the pseudogene TRBV3-2) combines with J gene TRBJ2-3; D not certain. V lost 3 bases and J 6 bases, leaving 16 bases between the germline ends. CDR1 and CDR2 from the germline V gene are LGHDT and YNNKEL (reference sequence). The CDR3 has 15 amino acids.

The CDR3, as DNA: TGTGCCAGCAGCCAAGAGTTGGGTCGCAATGAGCAGTTCTTC. Encoded protein: CASSQELGRNEQFF. The rearrangement links TRBV14 to TRBJ2-1; D not resolved. Germline V gene sequence: CDR1 SGHDN, CDR2 FVKESK. The CDR3 runs to 14 residues. Between the trimmed V and J ends, which lost 0 bases and 6 bases, there was a span of 9 bases.

The J gene is TRBJ1-1, the V gene TRBV7-7; D uncertain. This CDR3 has 13 amino acids. Trimming removed 1 base at V and 4 bases at J, with 7 bases between. CDR1 SSHAT and CDR2 FNYEAQ come from the germline V gene (reference sequence). The CDR3 spells CASSLEVSTEAFF. In nucleotides, the CDR3 is TGTGCCAGCAGCTTAGAGGTCAGCACTGAAGCTTTCTTT.

This chain links TRBV12-3 or TRBV12-4 with TRBJ1-4; D gene unclear. Trimming removed 9 bases at V and 0 bases at J, with 8 bases between. CDR3 length equals 13 residues. The CDR3 DNA reads as TGTGCCAGTCGGCTTACAACTAATGAAAAACTGTTTTTT. Amino acid sequence: CASRLTTNEKLFF.

The V call is TRBV7-2, the J call TRBJ1-2; D may be TRBD1 (5 bases). The V and J ends lost 2 bases and 7 bases respectively, with 23 bases between them. Germline V gene data show CDR1 as SGHTA and CDR2 as FQGNSA. The CDR3 length is 17 residues. The CDR3: CASSLPPLEVGVGGYTF. In DNA form, the CDR3 reads TGTGCCAGCAGCTTACCCCCACTTGAAGTGGGGGTGGGTGGCTACACCTTC.